The next 23 T cell receptor beta chains were all read from a single sample in a study of shared clonotypes between healthy human individuals. Only in-frame clones appear in the TCRdb table, and some are missing; sequencing was by immunoSEQ multiplex PCR. Of approximately 1.5 million clones in the sample, approximately 98.5% were seen once. The sequenced sample was naive CD4+ T cells sorted from blood. Subset given: CD45RA+ positively selected. These TCRs come from a man aged 30 to 45 in good health.

On this clone itself: Other DNA sequences from this sample encode an identical CDR3 as well. The CDR3 nucleotides read TGCAGCGTTGGGGGGAGTAAAGAGACCCAGTACTTC. It specifies CSVGGSKETQYF. The rearrangement uses TRBV29-1 and TRBJ2-5; either TRBD1 or TRBD2 may supply D (5 bases each). The germline V and J ends were trimmed by 4 bases and 3 bases, with 9 bases remaining between them. The germline gives CDR1 SQVTM, CDR2 ANQGSEA. This CDR3 contains 12 residues.

This clone was seen a single time. The chain links TRBV7-2 to TRBJ2-2; 7 bases line up with TRBD2. In germline, CDR1 is SGHTA, CDR2 FQGNSA. V dropped 7 bases and J dropped 0; count of bases not matched to a gene: 2. The CDR3 sequence is 14 residues long. CDR3 protein: CASTAGANTGELFF. The CDR3 DNA sequence: TGTGCCAGCACCGCGGGAGCGAACACCGGGGAGCTGTTTTTT.

The CDR3 is CASSLDFGGAGADTQYF. CDR3 in DNA: TGTGCCAGCAGCTTAGATTTCGGAGGGGCCGGCGCAGATACGCAGTATTTT. This chain connects TRBV7-8 to TRBJ2-3; weak D call: TRBD2 (6 bases). CDR3 length: 17 amino acids. V was clipped by 1 base and J by 4 bases, with 18 bases between them. Looked up from germline, CDR1 is SGHVS and CDR2 is FQNEAQ.

Concerning this clone itself: The same CDR3 can be traced to other DNA sequences in this sample. This chain uses TRBV5-1 with TRBJ2-3; perhaps TRBD2 as D (5 bases). The CDR3 runs 13 residues. V shed 4 bases and J shed 1 base, with 7 bases lying between them. Germline V gene sequence: CDR1 SGHRS, CDR2 YFSETQ. The CDR3 loop is CASSEGGTDTQYF. The CDR3 coding sequence is TGCGCCAGCAGCGAGGGAGGCACAGATACGCAGTATTTT. The full variable domain, in which reference TRBV5-1 and TRBJ2-3 provide the parts outside the CDR3, is KAGVTQTPRYLIKTRGQQVTLSCSPISGHRSVSWYQQTPGQGLQFLFEYFSETQRNKGNFPGRFSGRQFSNSRSEMNVSTLELGDSALYLCASSEGGTDTQYFGPGTRLTVL.

The rearrangement uses TRBV7-8 and TRBJ2-3; perhaps TRBD2 as D (5 bases). CDR1 SGHVS and CDR2 FQNEAQ come from the germline V gene. This CDR3 is 17 amino acids long. V dropped 5 bases and J dropped 0 bases, with 18 bases sitting between them. CDR3 nucleotide sequence: TGTGCCAGCAGCGCCCCGGGGAGACTCTCTAGCACAGATACGCAGTATTTT. This translates into CASSAPGRLSSTDTQYF.

This clone appeared once. The V call is TRBV5-8, the J call TRBJ2-7; weak D call: TRBD1 (6 bases). Deletions cut 1 base from V and 0 bases from J, with 14 bases between. Germline values: CDR1 SGHTS, CDR2 YDEGEE. The CDR3 extends over 16 amino acids. Here the CDR3 DNA reads TGTGCCAGCAGCTTGTTTTGGACAGCGAGCTCCTACGAGCAGTACTTC. Its translation: CASSLFWTASSYEQYF.

The V and J genes are TRBV30 and TRBJ1-5; perhaps TRBD1 as D (5 bases). V lost 2 bases and J lost 6, with 14 bases in between. This CDR3 is 14 amino acids long. Germline V gives CDR1 GTSNPN, CDR2 SVGIG (reference sequence). Here the CDR3 DNA reads TGTGCCTGGAGTCTTTCGGGGGGAGGTCAGCCCCAGCATTTT. The encoded protein is CAWSLSGGGQPQHF.

The chain is built from TRBV5-1 and TRBJ2-7, with D possibly TRBD1 on 6 matching bases. Germline-derived CDR1 and CDR2 are SGHRS and YFSETQ. V was clipped by 5 bases and J by 2 bases, with 14 bases between them. CDR3 length equals 14 residues. DNA of the CDR3: TGCGCCAGCAGAACTGGGGACATAACCTACGAGCAGTACTTC. Encoded protein: CASRTGDITYEQYF. Based on the CDR3 plus reference TRBV5-1 and TRBJ2-7, the full variable domain is KAGVTQTPRYLIKTRGQQVTLSCSPISGHRSVSWYQQTPGQGLQFLFEYFSETQRNKGNFPGRFSGRQFSNSRSEMNVSTLELGDSALYLCASRTGDITYEQYFGPGTRLTVT.

This clone was counted a single time. The chain is built from TRBV5-4 and TRBJ2-7, with 11 positions matching TRBD2. J was trimmed by 4 bases and V by 4 bases; bases with no gene match: 7. The CDR3 is 15 residues long. CDR1 is SGHNT and CDR2 is YYREEE in the germline V gene (reference sequence). The CDR3 coding sequence is TGTGCCAGCAGCCCGGGACTAGCGGCTGATTACGAGCAGTACTTC. Translated, it gives CASSPGLAADYEQYF.

The CDR3 spells CASSSTSGRTYEQYF. CDR3 bases: TGTGCCAGCAGTAGTACTAGCGGGAGGACCTACGAGCAGTACTTC. The chain employs TRBV5-4 and TRBJ2-7, with 12 bases lining up with TRBD2. Germline loops: CDR1 SGHNT, CDR2 YYREEE (reference sequence). There are 15 residues in the CDR3. V was pared by 5 bases and J by 2 bases, with 5 bases of the junction left unmatched.

The rearrangement joins TRBV19 to TRBJ2-7; the match to TRBD2 covers 13 bases. This CDR3 has 18 amino acids. The J segment lost 1 base and the V segment lost 4 bases, leaving 10 bases of the junction unmatched. Germline CDR1 reads LNHDA; CDR2 reads SQIVND (reference sequence). The CDR3 DNA follows: TGTGCCAGTAGTAGGCAGTTTCGGACTAGCGGGAGTTCCTACGAGCAGTACTTC. This gives the protein CASSRQFRTSGSSYEQYF.

The rearrangement links TRBV7-2 to TRBJ1-3; a possible D gene is TRBD1 (6 bases). Germline V lookup: CDR1 SGHTA, CDR2 FQGNSA. With 5 bases removed from V and 4 bases from J, the gap between germline ends came to 12 bases. This CDR3 is built from 14 residues. CDR3 loop: CASSPQGSGNTIYF. The CDR3 bases are TGTGCCAGCAGCCCACAGGGAAGCGGAAACACCATATATTTT.

This chain connects TRBV6-5 to TRBJ2-1, with 8 positions matching TRBD2. The V segment lost 5 bases and the J segment 4 bases; nucleotides outside the gene matches: 7. The germline V gene has CDR1 MNHEY and CDR2 SVGAGI. The CDR3 has 15 amino acids. CDR3 bases: TGTGCCAGCAGTCGAAACGGGAGGGAATACAATGAGCAGTTCTTC. Encoded protein: CASSRNGREYNEQFF.

The sample holds a few counts of this clone. This chain connects TRBV5-1 to TRBJ2-5; D assignment may be TRBD1 or TRBD2 (5 bases each). CDR1 is SGHRS, CDR2 YFSETQ, per germline. CDR3 length: 16 residues. Deletions cut 7 bases from V and 4 bases from J, with 23 bases between. In DNA, the CDR3 is TGCGCCAGCGTCCCGGCGAGGGTTCGGCAGGGAGAGACCCAGTACTTC. Protein product: CASVPARVRQGETQYF.

The CDR3 protein is CASSGSPYEQYF. As DNA, the CDR3 is TGTGCCAGCAGCGGCAGCCCCTACGAGCAGTACTTC. The genes are TRBV2 and TRBJ2-7; D call uncertain. The CDR3 runs to 12 residues. V gave up 6 bases and J gave up 2 bases, with 8 bases separating them. CDR1 and CDR2 (germline): SNHLY, FYNNEI.

The V gene is TRBV6-6, the J gene TRBJ1-2, with D unresolved. The V end was cut by 6 bases, the J end by 8 bases, with 19 bases between. The CDR3 is 14 amino acids. Germline assignment: CDR1 MNHNY and CDR2 SVGAGI (reference sequence). CDR3 nucleotides: TGTGCCAGCAGCGGAACCGGGTCCATGGAGGGCTACACCTTC. Encoded protein: CASSGTGSMEGYTF.

V gene TRBV27 combines with J gene TRBJ2-5, with D unresolved. The germline V and J ends were trimmed by 7 bases and 5 bases, with 5 bases remaining between them. CDR1 MNHEY and CDR2 SMNVEV come from the germline V gene (reference sequence). The CDR3 is 10 amino acids. The CDR3 sequence: CASNWETQYF. The CDR3 coding sequence is TGTGCCAGCAATTGGGAGACCCAGTACTTC.

The V and J genes are TRBV29-1 and TRBJ2-7; possible D gene TRBD1, 5 bases. There are 14 residues in the CDR3. V was pared by 4 bases and J by 0 bases, with 13 bases between. The germline V gene has CDR1 SQVTM and CDR2 ANQGSEA. CDR3 coding DNA: TGCAGCGTTGTAGTGGGTCAGGGCTCCTACGAGCAGTACTTC. Protein product: CSVVVGQGSYEQYF.

J is TRBJ1-5 and V is TRBV19, with D maybe TRBD1 (5 bases). The length of the CDR3 is 16 residues. Germline V gene lookup returns CDR1 LNHDA and CDR2 SQIVND (reference sequence). V lost 6 bases to trimming and J lost 0 bases, with 15 bases between them. In nucleotides, the CDR3 is TGTGCCAGTAGCGACAGCAGGGTCTATAGCAATCAGCCCCAGCATTTT. Residues: CASSDSRVYSNQPQHF.

This chain links TRBV19 with TRBJ1-5, with D possibly matching TRBD1 (5 bases). In germline, CDR1 is LNHDA, CDR2 SQIVND (reference sequence). The CDR3 has 15 amino acids. V dropped 7 bases and J dropped 2 bases, with 15 bases sitting between them. CDR3 protein: CASTEIGDGNQPQHF. CDR3 nucleotides: TGTGCCAGTACCGAAATCGGGGACGGCAATCAGCCCCAGCATTTT.

The chain employs TRBV5-5 and TRBJ1-2; D may be TRBD1 (6 bases). The CDR3 spans 15 residues. The germline V gene has CDR1 SGHKS and CDR2 YYEKEE (reference sequence). V was trimmed by 0 bases and J by 4 bases, leaving 13 bases between them. CDR3 amino acids: CASSLGPGVPYGYTF. The CDR3 coding sequence is TGTGCCAGCAGCTTGGGCCCAGGGGTGCCCTATGGCTACACCTTC.

The chain couples TRBV30 to TRBJ2-1; D remains ambiguous. The CDR3 spans 12 residues. Germline loops: CDR1 GTSNPN, CDR2 SVGIG (reference sequence). The germline V and J ends were trimmed by 8 bases and 1 base, with 9 bases remaining between them. The CDR3 sequence is CARTASYNEQFF. DNA of the CDR3: TGTGCCAGGACGGCGTCCTACAATGAGCAGTTCTTC.

The chain employs TRBV28 and TRBJ2-3; 13 bases fit TRBD2. Germline V lookup: CDR1 MDHEN, CDR2 SYDVKM. The CDR3 is made up of 19 amino acids. V lost 3 bases to trimming and J lost 3 bases; unmatched junction nucleotides: 12. This chain's CDR3 is CASSFWTSGSKVGTDTQYF. The CDR3 nucleotides read TGTGCCAGCAGTTTTTGGACTAGCGGGAGCAAGGTTGGAACAGATACGCAGTATTTT.